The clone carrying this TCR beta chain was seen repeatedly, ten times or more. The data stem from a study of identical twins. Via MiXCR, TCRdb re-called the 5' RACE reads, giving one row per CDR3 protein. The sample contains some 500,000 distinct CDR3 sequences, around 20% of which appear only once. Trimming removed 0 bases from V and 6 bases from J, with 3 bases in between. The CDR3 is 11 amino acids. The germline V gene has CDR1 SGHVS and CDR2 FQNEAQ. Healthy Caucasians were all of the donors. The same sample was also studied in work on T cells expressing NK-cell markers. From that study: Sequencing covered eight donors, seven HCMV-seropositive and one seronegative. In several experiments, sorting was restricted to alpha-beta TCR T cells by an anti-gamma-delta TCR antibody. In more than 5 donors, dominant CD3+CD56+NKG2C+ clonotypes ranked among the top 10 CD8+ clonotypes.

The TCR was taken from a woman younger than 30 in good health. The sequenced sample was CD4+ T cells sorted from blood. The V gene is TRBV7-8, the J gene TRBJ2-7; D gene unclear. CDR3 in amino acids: CASSLALEQYF. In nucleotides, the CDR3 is TGTGCCAGCAGCTTAGCGCTCGAGCAGTACTTC.